This TCR beta chain is drawn from a study of shared clonotypes between healthy human individuals. Regarding the study as a whole: How much donors shared clonotypes was expected to be affected by sequencing depth. Despite large depth, sorted-subset datasets appeared incompletely sequenced. Among the subsets, naive ones generally showed larger estimated richness than memory ones.

CD8 cells regarded as naive lacked CD45RO, were positively chosen for CCR7, and omitted terminally differentiated effector memory CD45RA+ cells. CDR3 length equals 14 residues. V shed 5 bases and J 4 bases; nucleotides not matched to a gene: 7. Germline V CDR1 and CDR2: SEHNR, FQNEAQ (reference sequence). Regarding this clone: Its matching antigen is unknown.

Sequencing was at deep level. The data were produced by immunoSEQ multiplex PCR, yet TCRdb's version contains in-frame clones alone and is incomplete. The sample consists of 800,000 or so clones, 96% of them appearing once. The TCR was taken from a man aged 25 to 40 in good health. Sequenced: naive CD8+ T cells sorted from blood. V usage is TRBV7-9 and J usage is TRBJ1-2; 7 nucleotides match TRBD1. CDR3 sequence reads: CASSPGQPAYGYTF. The CDR3 region has the DNA TGTGCCAGCAGCCCGGGACAGCCCGCCTATGGCTACACCTTC.